Below, one T cell receptor (beta chain) is given with its context. Authors' analysis steps: Quantification of nucleated cells was approximated via reference gene primer amplification. The method was immunoSEQ multiplex PCR; TCRdb's version includes in-frame clones alone and lacks a portion of them. The V and J calls and clone size come from that table; D and trimming were worked out from the DNA. The data show 65,000 to 85,000 clones, 75% to 90% seen once. These data originate in a study of blood T cell repertoires in COVID-19. Study-wide background: Acute and convalescent COVID-19 specimens originated in the United States, Italy and Spain.

The CDR3 is 13 residues long. The V gene end was trimmed by 4 bases and the J gene end by 3 bases; junction bases not matched to a gene: 2. The germline V gene has CDR1 MNHEY and CDR2 SVGEGT. This TCR was sampled from a man in his fifties with acute or convalescent COVID-19. The J gene is TRBJ1-1, the V gene TRBV6-2 or TRBV6-3, with TRBD1 identical over 7 bases. Sequenced sample: peripheral blood. The CDR3 DNA reads TGTGCCAGCAGTTTTACAGGGGACACTGAAGCTTTCTTT. Its protein product is CASSFTGDTEAFF.